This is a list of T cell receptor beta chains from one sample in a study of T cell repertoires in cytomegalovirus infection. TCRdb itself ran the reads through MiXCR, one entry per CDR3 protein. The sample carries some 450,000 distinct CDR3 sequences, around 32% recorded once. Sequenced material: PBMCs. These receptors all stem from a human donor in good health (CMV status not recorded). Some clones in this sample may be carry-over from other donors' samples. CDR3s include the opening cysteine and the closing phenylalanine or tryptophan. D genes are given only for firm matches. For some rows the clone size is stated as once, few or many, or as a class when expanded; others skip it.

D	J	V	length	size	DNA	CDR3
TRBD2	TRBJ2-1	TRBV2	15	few	TGTGCCAGCCACCCCTTGACGGGGGGGCCGTTAAGGCAGTTCTTC	CASHPLTGGPLRQFF
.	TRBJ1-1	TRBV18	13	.	TGTGCCAGCTCACAACCGGGGAGGGCTGAAGCTTTCTTT	CASSQPGRAEAFF
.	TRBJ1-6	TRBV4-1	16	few	TGCGCCAGCAGCCAAGAGTCATCCAAAAGAAACTCACCCCTCCACTTT	CASSQESSKRNSPLHF
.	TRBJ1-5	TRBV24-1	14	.	TGTGCCGCGGGGGATGGGGGGGCCAATCAGCCCCAGCATTTT	CAAGDGGANQPQHF
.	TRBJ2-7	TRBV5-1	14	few	TGCGCCAGCAGCCCCGGACAGTGGCCCTACGAGCAGTACTTC	CASSPGQWPYEQYF
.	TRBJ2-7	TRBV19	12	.	TGTGCCAGCCGGGACAATTCCTACGAGCAGTACTTC	CASRDNSYEQYF
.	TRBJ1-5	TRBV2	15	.	TGTGCCAGCAGTGAAGGTGAAGGTAGCAATCAGCCCCAGCATTTT	CASSEGEGSNQPQHF
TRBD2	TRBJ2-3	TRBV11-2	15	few	TGTGCCAGCAGCTTGACTAGCGAGGGCACAGATACGCAGTATTTT	CASSLTSEGTDTQYF
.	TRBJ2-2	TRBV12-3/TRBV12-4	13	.	TGTGCCAGCAGTCTCAGGGAAGCCGGGGAGCTGTTTTTT	CASSLREAGELFF
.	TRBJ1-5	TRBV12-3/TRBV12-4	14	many	TGTGCCAGCAGTCCCCGGGACCTCAATCAGCCCCAGCATTTT	CASSPRDLNQPQHF
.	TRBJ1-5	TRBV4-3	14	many	TGTGCCAGCAGTCAGGTGGGTAGCAATCAGCCCCAGCATTTT	CASSQVGSNQPQHF
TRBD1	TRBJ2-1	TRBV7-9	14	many	TGTGCCAGCGCCAGACAGGGGTCGGACCATGAGCAGTTCTTC	CASARQGSDHEQFF
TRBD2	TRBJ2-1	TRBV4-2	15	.	TGTGCCAGCAGCCTTAGCGTTGGGGGGGGCAATGAGCAGTTCTTC	CASSLSVGGGNEQFF
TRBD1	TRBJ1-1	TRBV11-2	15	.	TGTGCCAGCAGCTTAGATATGAACAGGGGTTCGGAAGCTTTCTTT	CASSLDMNRGSEAFF
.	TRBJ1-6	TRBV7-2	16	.	TGTGCCAGCAGCTTAGAGGGGGGCAGAAATAATTCACCCCTCCACTTT	CASSLEGGRNNSPLHF
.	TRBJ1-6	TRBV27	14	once	TGTGCCAGCAGTAAAGGGTGGGGTAATTCACCCCTCCACTTT	CASSKGWGNSPLHF
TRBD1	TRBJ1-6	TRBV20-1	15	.	TGCAGTCCAACGCTATCACAGGGGGCGGGTTCACCCCTCCACTTT	CSPTLSQGAGSPLHF
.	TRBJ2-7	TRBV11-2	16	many	TGTGCCAGCAGCTTCGGTAGCGGACTAATAACCTACGAGCAGTACTTC	CASSFGSGLITYEQYF